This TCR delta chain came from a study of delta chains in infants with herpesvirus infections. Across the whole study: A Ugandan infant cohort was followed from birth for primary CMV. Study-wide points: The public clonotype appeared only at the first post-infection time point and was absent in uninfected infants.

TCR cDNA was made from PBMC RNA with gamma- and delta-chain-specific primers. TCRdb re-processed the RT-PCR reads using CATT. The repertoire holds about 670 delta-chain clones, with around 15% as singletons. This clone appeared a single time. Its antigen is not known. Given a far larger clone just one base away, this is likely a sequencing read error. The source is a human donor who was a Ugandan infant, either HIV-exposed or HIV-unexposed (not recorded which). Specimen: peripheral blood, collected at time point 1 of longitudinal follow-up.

The CDR3 sequence is CALGELNGPTAYWGISGRNKLIF. The CDR3 DNA reads as TGTGCTCTTGGGGAACTCAACGGCCCTACCGCCTACTGGGGGATATCGGGGAGGAATAAACTCATCTTT. This chain connects TRDV1 to TRDJ1; 11 positions agree with TRDD3. Assignment of the J gene here rests on matching the DNA to germline, because TCRdb gives none. Germline CDR1 is TSWWSYY and CDR2 is QGS. CDR3 size: 23 residues. The ends lost 0 bases at V and 6 bases at J; junction bases unmatched: 27.